These 20 T cell receptor beta chains were sequenced from one sample in a study of T cells in women clearing cervical HPV infection. Sequencing used immunoSEQ multiplex PCR; TCRdb keeps in-frame clones, though not all of them. The sample table sets out under 20,000 clones. The sequencing sample was made of blood buffy coat. The receptors were gathered from a woman between 18 and 70 years old with a cervical HPV16 infection that either progressed to CIN3+ or cleared (not recorded which).

Details on this clone: The CDR3 extends 3 residues past the end of the read, so its final part is completed from the germline J gene. The V and J genes are TRBV6-4 and TRBJ1-4; no clear D. This CDR3 is 13 amino acids long. Germline CDR1 MRHNA, CDR2 SNTAGT. V was clipped by 2 bases and J by 7 bases, with 8 bases between them. Partial CDR3 DNA: TGTGCCAGCAGTGACCGAGAGGGTGAAAAA. It codes for CASSDREGEK. The complete CDR3 reads CASSDREGEKLFF.

Of note for this clone: The read ends 3 residues before the CDR3 terminus; that terminus is restored from the germline J gene. The J gene is TRBJ1-1, the V gene TRBV9; D possibly corresponds to TRBD1 (5 bases). The CDR3 is made up of 13 amino acids. V gave up 1 base and J gave up 1 base, with 5 bases separating them. CDR1 is SGDLS and CDR2 is YYNGEE in the germline V gene. Incomplete CDR3 DNA: TGTGCCAGCAGCGTACAGGGGAACACTGAA. Translation gives CASSVQGNTE. The entire CDR3 is CASSVQGNTEAFF.

Concerning this clone itself: The sequence runs out 3 residues before the end of the CDR3; the remainder is reconstructed from the germline J gene. The chain is built from TRBV20-1 and TRBJ2-7; TRBD2 matches 9 bases. The germline V gene has CDR1 DFQATT and CDR2 SNEGSKA (reference sequence). CDR3 length: 14 amino acids. V was clipped by 6 bases and J by 5 bases; unmatched bases: 11. CDR3 protein: CSASSPSGKDEQYF. The part of the CDR3 DNA that was read is TGCAGTGCCTCATCCCCTAGCGGGAAAGACGAG.

About this clone: The CDR3 end lies 3 residues beyond the end of the read and is filled in from the germline J gene. The chain links TRBV19 to TRBJ2-1; 7 nucleotides line up with TRBD1. The germline V gene encodes CDR1 LNHDA and CDR2 SQIVND (reference sequence). V trimming: 4 bases; J trimming: 5 bases; junction bases outside the gene matches: 8. This CDR3 region has 15 residues. The sequenced part of the CDR3 DNA is TGTGCCAGTAGTACCGACAGGGTTAGGGACAATGAG. Protein sequence: CASSTDRVRDNE. The full-length CDR3 reads as CASSTDRVRDNEQFF.

Comment on this clone: The read halts 3 residues ahead of the CDR3 end, with the missing end drawn from the germline J gene. V usage is TRBV6-2 or TRBV6-3 and J usage is TRBJ2-4; 8 nucleotides line up with TRBD2. The CDR3 is 15 residues long. V dropped 4 bases and J dropped 7; count of bases not matched to a gene: 9. Germline V lookup: CDR1 MNHEY, CDR2 SVGEGT. CDR3 sequence reads: CASSWTGGAGNIQYF. The sequenced part of the CDR3 DNA is TGTGCCAGCAGTTGGACCGGGGGGGCCGGGAACATT.

In regard to this clone: The read stops 3 residues short of the end of the CDR3; the missing end is completed from the germline J gene. This chain links TRBV2 with TRBJ2-7; no clear D gene. This CDR3 region has 15 residues. The V gene lost 4 bases and the J gene lost 0 bases, with 13 bases spanning the gap. CDR1 is SNHLY, CDR2 FYNNEI, per germline. CDR3 protein: CASSVRTVASYEQYF. The part of the CDR3 DNA that was read is TGTGCCAGCAGTGTGAGAACAGTGGCCTCCTACGAG.

On this clone: The read ends 3 residues shy of where the CDR3 ends; the end is completed using the germline J gene. This sequence joins TRBV5-4 and TRBJ1-1; D is perhaps TRBD1 (5 bases). V lost 0 bases to trimming and J lost 3 bases, with 15 bases between them. Per germline, CDR1 SGHNT and CDR2 YYREEE (reference sequence). This CDR3 spans 16 amino acids. The DNA read from the CDR3 is TGTGCCAGCAGCTTGGGAGGGGCCCTATCGGACACTGAA. It translates to CASSLGGALSDTE. The entire CDR3 reads CASSLGGALSDTEAFF. The variable domain in full, completed from reference TRBV5-4 and TRBJ1-1, reads ETGVTQSPTHLIKTRGQQVTLRCSSQSGHNTVSWYQQALGQGPQFIFQYYREEENGRGNFPPRFSGLQFPNYSSELNVNALELDDSALYLCASSLGGALSDTEAFFGQGTRLTVV.

A word on this clone: The read halts 3 residues ahead of the CDR3 end, with the missing end drawn from the germline J gene. The chain is built from TRBV5-1 and TRBJ2-3, with 10 bases lining up with TRBD2. CDR1 and CDR2 from the germline V gene are SGHRS and YFSETQ. This CDR3 is 16 amino acids long. V was clipped by 4 bases and J by 2 bases; unmatched bases: 7. The sequenced part of the CDR3 DNA is TGCGCCAGCAGCGTACCTAGCGGGGGATTCACAGATACG. Encoded protein: CASSVPSGGFTDT. The full-length CDR3 reads as CASSVPSGGFTDTQYF. Full variable domain (rest looked up from reference TRBV5-1 and TRBJ2-3): KAGVTQTPRYLIKTRGQQVTLSCSPISGHRSVSWYQQTPGQGLQFLFEYFSETQRNKGNFPGRFSGRQFSNSRSEMNVSTLELGDSALYLCASSVPSGGFTDTQYFGPGTRLTVL.

Remarks on this clone: The read falls 3 residues short of the CDR3 end, and the missing part is taken from the germline J gene. J is TRBJ2-4 and V is TRBV30; possibly TRBD2 for D (5 bases). CDR1 and CDR2 (germline): GTSNPN, SVGIG (reference sequence). Trimming shortened V by 3 bases and J by 1 base, and 13 bases separated the two germline ends. The CDR3 sequence is 15 residues long. The CDR3 spells CAWSRGTPAKNIQYF. CDR3 DNA (partial): TGTGCCTGGAGCCGGGGTACTCCTGCCAAAAACATT.

With regard to this clone: The read is 3 residues too short to cover the CDR3 end, so that end is filled in from the germline J gene. This chain links TRBV28 with TRBJ1-5, with 10 bases lining up with TRBD1. The V gene end was trimmed by 6 bases and the J gene end by 4 bases; junction bases not matched to a gene: 3. CDR3 length: 14 residues. CDR1 MDHEN and CDR2 SYDVKM come from the germline V gene. CDR3 amino acids: CASREGQGNQPQHF. Incomplete CDR3 DNA: TGTGCCAGCAGGGAGGGACAGGGGAATCAGCCC.

Regarding this clone: The observed sequence ends 3 residues before the CDR3 terminus, with the missing tail filled in from the germline J gene. The chain has TRBV20-1 and TRBJ2-1, with D possibly matching TRBD2 (6 bases). The CDR3 totals 11 residues. From germline, CDR1 is DFQATT and CDR2 SNEGSKA (reference sequence). V lost 5 bases, J lost 9 bases, and 11 bases lay in between. Incomplete CDR3 DNA: TGCAGTGCTGCTAGCGATATTGAG. It is translated as CSAASDIE. The whole CDR3 reads CSAASDIEQFF.

On this clone itself: The sequenced fragment ends 3 residues before the CDR3 boundary, so the rest is inferred from the germline J gene. The chain joins TRBV20-1 to TRBJ1-2; 7 bases agree with TRBD1. J gave up 3 bases and V 5 bases, and 18 bases lay outside the gene matches. The CDR3 loop spans 17 amino acids. Germline CDR1 reads DFQATT; CDR2 reads SNEGSKA (reference sequence). The covered CDR3 bases are TGCAGTGCTCCCACCAACCCGAGGACAGGACGATACTATGGC. Residues: CSAPTNPRTGRYYG. The CDR3 in full is CSAPTNPRTGRYYGYTF.

To note about this clone: The read finishes 3 residues shy of the CDR3 end, and the germline J gene is used to complete it. V gene TRBV19 combines with J gene TRBJ1-1; the D gene is possibly TRBD1 (5 bases). Germline-derived CDR1 and CDR2 are LNHDA and SQIVND (reference sequence). The CDR3 is 15 amino acids. The V gene lost 3 bases and the J gene lost 0 bases, with 11 bases spanning the gap. CDR3 DNA (partial): TGTGCCAGTAGTATGATAGACAGAATGAACACTGAA. Its translation is CASSMIDRMNTE. The whole CDR3 protein is CASSMIDRMNTEAFF. Supplemented by reference TRBV19 and TRBJ1-1, the full variable domain reads DGGITQSPKYLFRKEGQNVTLSCEQNLNHDAMYWYRQDPGQGLRLIYYSQIVNDFQKGDIAEGYSVSREKKESFPLTVTSAQKNPTAFYLCASSMIDRMNTEAFFGQGTRLTVV.

On this clone itself: The read is 3 residues too short to cover the CDR3 end, so that end is filled in from the germline J gene. The chain couples TRBV14 to TRBJ1-2; the D is unclear. The CDR3 has 13 amino acids. V lost 1 base and J lost 4, with 7 bases in between. Germline V gene data show CDR1 as SGHDN and CDR2 as FVKESK. This CDR3 is CASSQGQIYGYTF. The covered CDR3 bases are TGTGCCAGCAGCCAAGGGCAGATCTATGGC.

As regards this clone: The read is 3 residues too short to cover the CDR3 end, so that end is filled in from the germline J gene. The chain uses TRBV20-1 and TRBJ2-5; D is undetermined. CDR3 length equals 14 residues. Trimming took off 0 bases at V and 4 bases at J, with 12 bases between the two ends. Per the germline V gene, CDR1 is DFQATT and CDR2 is SNEGSKA (reference sequence). The chain's CDR3 is CSARDRTGGETQYF. CDR3 DNA (partial): TGCAGTGCTAGAGACCGCACGGGTGGAGAGACC.

About this clone: The read terminates 3 residues before the CDR3 end, so the remaining end is supplied by the germline J gene. The chain combines TRBV19 with TRBJ2-3; TRBD2 is a possible D gene (6 bases). CDR1 and CDR2 (germline): LNHDA, SQIVND (reference sequence). Trimming pared 10 bases from V and 0 bases from J, leaving 11 bases between. This CDR3 comprises 13 residues. Partial CDR3 DNA: TGTGCCACTTCTAGCGACAGCACAGATACG. This codes for CATSSDSTDT. The full-length CDR3 reads as CATSSDSTDTQYF.

As regards this clone: The read ends 3 residues before the CDR3 terminus; that terminus is restored from the germline J gene. The chain employs TRBV5-1 and TRBJ1-1, with D unclear. Germline-derived CDR1 and CDR2 are SGHRS and YFSETQ. The CDR3 spans 15 residues. The germline V and J ends were trimmed by 0 bases and 2 bases, with 11 bases remaining between them. This CDR3 reads CASSLAAGLNTEAFF. The CDR3 DNA, read in part, is TGCGCCAGCAGCTTGGCTGCGGGGTTAAACACTGAA.

As for this clone: The CDR3 end lies 3 residues beyond the end of the read and is filled in from the germline J gene. The chain uses TRBV7-6 and TRBJ2-1, with 9 bases lining up with TRBD1. V lost 3 bases, J lost 9 bases, and 15 bases stayed unmatched. The CDR3 has 17 amino acids. Germline CDR1 SGHVS, CDR2 FNYEAQ. The CDR3 here is CASSFPLGQGKVVEQFF. The part of the CDR3 DNA that was read is TGTGCCAGCAGCTTCCCCCTCGGACAGGGGAAGGTAGTTGAG.

Concerning this clone: The DNA ends 3 residues before the CDR3 does, and the rest of the CDR3 is filled in from the germline J gene. The rearrangement links TRBV19 to TRBJ1-1; 9 bases match TRBD1. The V segment lost 5 bases and the J segment 7 bases; nucleotides outside the gene matches: 8. Germline-derived CDR1 and CDR2 are LNHDA and SQIVND (reference sequence). CDR3 length: 14 amino acids. CDR3 in amino acids: CASSPQTGGSEAFF. The sequenced part of the CDR3 DNA is TGTGCCAGTAGTCCCCAGACAGGGGGAAGTGAA.

Comments on this clone: The read falls 3 residues short of the CDR3 end, and the missing part is taken from the germline J gene. The chain links TRBV19 to TRBJ1-5; D gene ambiguous. CDR3 size: 13 residues. CDR1 is LNHDA and CDR2 is SQIVND in the germline V gene (reference sequence). Trimming left V 5 bases short and J 4 bases short, with 9 bases between. The CDR3 here is CASSPGLNQPQHF. The DNA read from the CDR3 is TGTGCCAGTAGTCCAGGACTTAATCAGCCC.